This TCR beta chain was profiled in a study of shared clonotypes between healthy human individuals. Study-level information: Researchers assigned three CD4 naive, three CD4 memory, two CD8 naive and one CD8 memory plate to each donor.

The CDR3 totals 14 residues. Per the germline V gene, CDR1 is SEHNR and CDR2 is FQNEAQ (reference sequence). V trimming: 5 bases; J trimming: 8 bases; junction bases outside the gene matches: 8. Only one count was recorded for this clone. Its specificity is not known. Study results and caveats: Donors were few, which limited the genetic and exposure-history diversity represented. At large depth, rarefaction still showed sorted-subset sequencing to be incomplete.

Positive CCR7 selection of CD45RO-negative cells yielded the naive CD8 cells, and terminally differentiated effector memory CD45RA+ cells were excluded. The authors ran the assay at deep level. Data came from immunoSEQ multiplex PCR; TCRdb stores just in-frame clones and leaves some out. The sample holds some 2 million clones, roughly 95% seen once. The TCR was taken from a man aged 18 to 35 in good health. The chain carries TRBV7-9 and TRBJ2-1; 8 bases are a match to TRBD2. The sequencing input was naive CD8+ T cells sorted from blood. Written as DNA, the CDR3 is TGTGCCAGCAGCCCTCGGACTAGCCAGCATGAGCAGTTCTTC. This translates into CASSPRTSQHEQFF.